Below, one T cell receptor (beta chain) is given with its context. Amplification of TCR beta CDR3 regions used RNA as the template. The HTBI set primed first-round TCR CDR3 RT-PCR. TCRdb reprocessed the multiplex PCR reads with MiXCR, giving one entry per CDR3 protein. This sample carries 560,000 or so distinct CDR3 sequences, just under 20% of them seen once, and the ten largest clones take over 45%. Uncontrolled infection, other autoimmune disease, pregnancy or lactation led to exclusion. The sample originates from a study of T cells in Graves' hyperthyroidism and ophthalmopathy. CDR1 and CDR2 (germline): MNHEY, SVGAGI. V shed 6 bases and J shed 2 bases, with 13 bases lying between them. CDR3 length equals 14 residues.

This rearrangement joins TRBV6-5 to TRBJ2-5; possibly TRBD1 for D (5 bases). Sequenced input: blood. The TCR comes from a man aged 35-49 years with Graves' ophthalmopathy. CDR3 DNA sequence: TGTGCCAGCAGATACGCAGGGTCGCAAGAGACCCAGTACTTC. As protein: CASRYAGSQETQYF.